This T cell receptor (beta chain) was captured by sequencing in a study of spatial heterogeneity in lung cancer. On each TCR cDNA molecule, a unique molecular identifier was present. Via MiXCR, TCRdb re-called the 5' RACE reads, giving one row per CDR3 protein. This table has roughly 40,000 distinct CDR3 sequences, approximately 6.8% appearing once. This clonotype appeared many times. Its antigen remains unidentified. Germline CDR1 reads MDHEN; CDR2 reads SYDVKM. V dropped 5 bases and J dropped 3 bases, with 17 bases sitting between them. This CDR3 has 15 residues. Study-level points and caveats: TCRs found ubiquitously expanded in tumor appeared in blood more at resection than at follow-up.

Time point described: sample taken at primary tumor resection. Whole RNA, which was extracted from tumor, nontumor lung tissue or frozen PBMC, was sequenced without any cell sorting. Samples were donated by 72 untreated early-stage non-small cell lung cancer patients. This clonotype originated in a female donor with early-stage non-small cell lung cancer. This chain uses TRBV28 with TRBJ2-7, with D unclear. Sequencing was performed on PBMCs, taken at surgery. Written as DNA, the CDR3 is TGTGCCAGCAGTCAATTACAGCCCCCGAACTACGAGCAGTACTTC. Translation gives CASSQLQPPNYEQYF.